Sequencing of this TCR beta chain was carried out in a study of cytomegalovirus exposure and HLA in healthy donors. With regard to this clone: Its cognate antigen is unknown.

Study findings and constraints: A further, later analysis showed that HLA-associated TCR beta chains (compared with equally common others) were more clonally expanded. Certain indistinguishable V segments, among them TRBV6-2 and TRBV6-3, were excluded.

Researchers ran the PCR with 60 Vbeta and 13 Jbeta primers. Libraries were prepared by immunoSEQ multiplex PCR; TCRdb keeps only in-frame clonotypes and omits some of them. Among about 80,000 clones listed, about 68% were seen once. The V gene lost 2 bases and the J gene lost 0 bases, with 19 bases spanning the gap. The CDR3 is 18 residues long. Germline V gene data show CDR1 as SGHAT and CDR2 as FQNNGV. Sequencing was carried out using PBMCs. The sequence was obtained from a woman aged 45-65 years in good health and CMV-seropositive. This chain uses TRBV11-2 with TRBJ1-2, with D hard to call. DNA for the CDR3: TGTGCCAGCAGCTTACAAATGAGGAGGGTAGCAACTAACTATGGCTACACCTTC. It translates to CASSLQMRRVATNYGYTF.